This T cell receptor (beta chain) originates from a study of blood T cells in healthy people across ages. Broader study findings: Aged donors had fewer naive CD4+ cells and lower diversity than long-lived donors.

The draw of peripheral blood yielded around 9.6 milliliters from each donor. Isolating PBMCs gave at least 6.5 million of these cells per sample. Per sample, at least 5 micrograms of total RNA were extracted. Using a J-beta primer mix together with a sample-barcoded 5' primer, a second PCR was run for roughly 7 to 11 cycles. Each CDR3 protein gets one entry after TCRdb re-called the 5' RACE reads with MiXCR. The top ten hold approximately 4.1% of the sample, which has 1.5 million or so distinct CDR3 sequences, about 42% seen once. Turning to this clonotype: Its antigen remains unknown.

Germline V CDR1 and CDR2: SGHTA, FQGNSA. The germline V and J ends were trimmed by 1 base and 7 bases, with 14 bases remaining between them. The CDR3 has 16 amino acids. The V gene is TRBV7-2, the J gene TRBJ1-6; weak D call: TRBD1 (6 bases). This TCR came from a woman aged 18-29 years in good health. Sequencing was carried out using blood. CDR3: CASSLGTGYLNSPLHF. Here the CDR3 DNA reads TGTGCCAGCAGCTTAGGTACAGGGTATCTGAATTCACCCCTCCACTTT.